This T cell receptor beta chain was found in a study of cytomegalovirus exposure and HLA in healthy donors. Points from the study as a whole: Highest at DRB1 and lowest at HLA-C, TCR association rates differed among HLA loci in a later analysis. In a later analysis, at a false discovery rate of 0.05, under 20,000 TCR beta sequences matched HLA alleles. It was assumed in the presence/absence analyses that sequencing depth was roughly uniform across donors.

Regarding this clone: Its antigen remains unidentified.

The PCR contained 60 Vbeta and 13 Jbeta primers. Some clones are missing from TCRdb's copy, which holds only in-frame ones; the method was immunoSEQ multiplex PCR. The sample contains under 200,000 clones, 75% to 85% of which appear only once. This TCR was recovered from a woman in her 50s in good health and CMV-seronegative. Source material: PBMCs.

CDR3 bases: TGTGCCAGCAGCTTAAGAGGTTTTTGCGAATTCATCTACGAGCAGTACTTC. It translates to CASSLRGFCEFIYEQYF. This rearrangement joins TRBV7-6 to TRBJ2-7, with D uncertain. The V end was cut by 2 bases, the J end by 3 bases, with 20 bases between. Germline assignment: CDR1 SGHVS and CDR2 FNYEAQ. This CDR3 has 17 residues.